This passage covers 23 T cell receptor beta chains from one sample sequenced in a study of blood T cell repertoires in COVID-19 (dated by TCRdb to about 2020). Library preparation was by the immunoSEQ multiplex PCR assay. TCRdb took over this immuneACCESS table, retaining in-frame rearrangements with V and J assigned. Such tables are incomplete; in checked studies, under half of the missing clones stem from an unresolved V gene, and the remainder is unexplained. The sample table shows about 250,000 clones, and around 90% are seen once. Together, the top ten hold about 3% of the sample. Sample: PBMCs or T cells enriched from blood (not recorded which). These receptors came from a woman in her fifties or sixties who had recovered from COVID-19.

V is TRBV2 and J is TRBJ1-1; D may be TRBD1 (5 bases). The V and J ends lost 6 bases and 1 base respectively, with 15 bases between them. Germline lookup yields CDR1 SNHLY and CDR2 FYNNEI. The CDR3 is 15 amino acids. The CDR3 nucleotides read TGTGCCAGCAGGAGAACCCGCACAGGGAACACTGAAGCTTTCTTT. This codes for CASRRTRTGNTEAFF. The full variable domain, rest sourced from reference TRBV2 and TRBJ1-1, is EPEVTQTPSHQVTQMGQEVILRCVPISNHLYFYWYRQILGQKVEFLVSFYNNEISEKSEIFDDQFSVERPDGSNFTLKIRSTKLEDSAMYFCASRRTRTGNTEAFFGQGTRLTVV.

The V and J genes are TRBV7-2 and TRBJ2-7; D is unclear. Deletions cut 8 bases from V and 0 bases from J, with 14 bases between. Germline-derived CDR1 and CDR2 are SGHTA and FQGNSA. The CDR3 is made up of 14 amino acids. The CDR3 nucleotides are TGTGCCAGCTCCGCCCAAGCGTACTCCTACGAGCAGTACTTC. Protein sequence: CASSAQAYSYEQYF.

The chain has TRBV7-2 and TRBJ2-7; 7 positions match TRBD1. V lost 3 bases, J lost 5 bases, and 4 bases stayed unmatched. Germline-derived CDR1 and CDR2 are SGHTA and FQGNSA. CDR3 length: 13 amino acids. CDR3 sequence (DNA): TGTGCCAGCAGCTTTCGGGACAGAAACGAGCAGTACTTC. Residues: CASSFRDRNEQYF.

The V and J genes are TRBV19 and TRBJ1-1, with D possibly matching TRBD1 (6 bases). V dropped 3 bases and J dropped 4 bases, with 24 bases sitting between them. There are 18 residues in the CDR3. CDR1 is LNHDA, CDR2 SQIVND, per germline (reference sequence). CDR3 in amino acids: CASSIIFNRVGLSTEAFF. The CDR3 DNA reads as TGTGCCAGTAGTATTATCTTTAACAGGGTGGGCTTGAGCACTGAAGCTTTCTTT.

This clone was found many times. The chain has TRBV4-3 and TRBJ1-3; D is unresolved. Trimming took off 1 base at V and 1 base at J, with 5 bases between the two ends. Germline CDR1 is LGHNA and CDR2 is YSLEER. The length of the CDR3 is 14 residues. The chain's CDR3 is CASSQVRSGNTIYF. In DNA form, the CDR3 reads TGCGCCAGCAGCCAAGTGAGGTCTGGAAACACCATATATTTT.

The chain is built from TRBV9 and TRBJ1-4; 8 positions match TRBD1. Looked up from germline, CDR1 is SGDLS and CDR2 is YYNGEE. This CDR3 spans 18 amino acids. J gave up 5 bases and V 0 bases, and 12 bases lay outside the gene matches. CDR3 sequence (DNA): TGTGCCAGCAGCGTAGCTCCGGTAAGACAGGGGAAAAATGAAAAACTGTTTTTT. Protein sequence: CASSVAPVRQGKNEKLFF.

V usage is TRBV29-1 and J usage is TRBJ1-2; tentatively, D is TRBD1 (5 bases). Germline V gene data show CDR1 as SQVTM and CDR2 as ANQGSEA. The ends were cut back, 0 bases at V and 9 bases at J, with 17 bases in the middle. CDR3 size: 14 residues. CDR3 sequence (DNA): TGCAGCGTTGAAGAGACAGCCCAAGAAAGGCGCTACACCTTC. Translating gives CSVEETAQERRYTF.

This chain connects TRBV28 to TRBJ1-6, with TRBD1 matching over 7 bases. The CDR3 sequence is 15 residues long. The V segment lost 10 bases and the J segment 6 bases; nucleotides outside the gene matches: 12. Germline CDR1 MDHEN, CDR2 SYDVKM. The CDR3 region is CATKPQTGSNSPLHF. CDR3 nucleotide sequence: TGTGCCACCAAACCTCAGACAGGGAGTAATTCACCCCTCCACTTT. The full variable domain, in which reference TRBV28 and TRBJ1-6 provide the parts outside the CDR3, is DVKVTQSSRYLVKRTGEKVFLECVQDMDHENMFWYRQDPGLGLRLIYFSYDVKMKEKGDIPEGYSVSREKKERFSLILESASTNQTSMYLCATKPQTGSNSPLHFGNGTRLTVT.

This sequence joins TRBV7-2 and TRBJ1-6; TRBD1 aligns across 8 bases. The junction had 5 bases not matched to a gene; V was cut back by 3 bases and J by 10 bases. Germline CDR1 reads SGHTA; CDR2 reads FQGNSA. This CDR3 has 14 amino acids. The CDR3 loop reads CASSFGTGVSPLHF. CDR3 sequence (DNA): TGTGCCAGCAGCTTCGGGACAGGAGTCTCACCCCTCCACTTT.

The rearrangement links TRBV7-2 to TRBJ1-5; weak D call: TRBD1 (6 bases). The CDR3 is 16 amino acids. The germline gives CDR1 SGHTA, CDR2 FQGNSA. V lost 5 bases, J lost 1 base, and 15 bases lay in between. The CDR3 sequence is CASSLLWQGSNQPQHF. The CDR3 DNA reads as TGTGCCAGCAGCCTTTTATGGCAGGGGAGCAATCAGCCCCAGCATTTT.

This rearrangement joins TRBV7-9 to TRBJ1-1, with a weak D call TRBD1 (5 bases). V lost 5 bases and J lost 2, with 24 bases in between. This CDR3 has 18 residues. CDR1 and CDR2 (germline): SEHNR, FQNEAQ (reference sequence). The CDR3 reads CASSIIRGLRQTNTEAFF. The CDR3 coding sequence is TGTGCCAGCAGCATCATTAGAGGTTTAAGACAGACCAACACTGAAGCTTTCTTT.

The chain joins TRBV7-9 to TRBJ2-1; TRBD2 matches 9 bases. The CDR3 length is 16 residues. Trimming took 4 bases from V and 2 from J; bases not matched to a gene: 6. Per germline, CDR1 SEHNR and CDR2 FQNEAQ (reference sequence). CDR3 DNA sequence: TGTGCCAGCAGCTCGGGACTAGCAGAAACCTACAATGAGCAGTTCTTC. This sequence encodes CASSSGLAETYNEQFF.

This clone was observed a single time. CDR3 in DNA: TGTGCCAGCAGCCCCGGGACAGGGGTCTACAATGAGCAGTTCTTC. This translates into CASSPGTGVYNEQFF. The rearrangement joins TRBV5-4 to TRBJ2-1, with TRBD1 matching 10 bases. Germline CDR1 and CDR2: SGHNT and YYREEE (reference sequence). This CDR3 region has 15 residues. Trimming removed 4 bases from V and 3 bases from J; junction bases left unmatched: 4.

The chain recombines TRBV7-2 with TRBJ2-7; 11 bases are a match to TRBD2. CDR3 length equals 16 residues. The germline V gene has CDR1 SGHTA and CDR2 FQGNSA. V lost 5 bases to trimming and J lost 7 bases; unmatched junction nucleotides: 13. DNA of the CDR3: TGTGCCAGCAGCCCCACTAGCGGGAGCCCTTCCGGGGAGCAGTACTTC. Translation gives CASSPTSGSPSGEQYF.

The V call is TRBV18, the J call TRBJ1-1; TRBD1 is a possible D gene (6 bases). This CDR3 comprises 15 residues. CDR1 and CDR2 (germline): KGHSH, LQKENI. The V end was cut by 3 bases, the J end by 1 base, with 12 bases between. In DNA form, the CDR3 reads TGTGCCAGCTCACCGAATGGCAGGGGGAACACTGAAGCTTTCTTT. As protein: CASSPNGRGNTEAFF.

The chain uses TRBV5-1 and TRBJ1-4; 8 nucleotides match TRBD1. Per the germline V gene, CDR1 is SGHRS and CDR2 is YFSETQ. The length of the CDR3 is 15 residues. V gave up 4 bases and J gave up 8 bases; unmatched junction bases: 10. The CDR3, as DNA: TGCGCCAGCAGCCCTCGGACAGGGAGTGGAGAAAAACTGTTTTTT. This translates into CASSPRTGSGEKLFF.

The rearrangement joins TRBV27 to TRBJ1-1; unclear D gene. This CDR3 contains 14 residues. Trimming shortened V by 3 bases and J by 2 bases, and 10 bases separated the two germline ends. CDR1 is MNHEY, CDR2 SMNVEV, per germline (reference sequence). This CDR3 reads CASSFGVINTEAFF. The CDR3 nucleotides are TGTGCCAGCAGTTTCGGAGTTATAAACACTGAAGCTTTCTTT.

V is TRBV7-2 and J is TRBJ1-1; D is uncertain. Per germline, CDR1 SGHTA and CDR2 FQGNSA. CDR3 length equals 14 residues. The V gene lost 5 bases and the J gene lost 2 bases, with 12 bases spanning the gap. The CDR3 DNA reads TGTGCCAGCAGCCCCGTGAGGGATAACACTGAAGCTTTCTTT. It encodes CASSPVRDNTEAFF.

The chain has TRBV9 and TRBJ1-4; perhaps TRBD1 as D (6 bases). V shed 4 bases and J shed 7 bases, with 17 bases lying between them. Germline CDR1 and CDR2: SGDLS and YYNGEE. The CDR3 totals 15 residues. This CDR3 reads CASSQGQGRFEKLFF. The CDR3, as DNA: TGTGCCAGCAGCCAGGGGCAGGGGCGGTTTGAAAAACTGTTTTTT.

This clone was seen a single time. The rearrangement uses TRBV30 and TRBJ1-1; D may be TRBD1 (6 bases). The CDR3 spans 13 residues. Germline CDR1 and CDR2: GTSNPN and SVGIG (reference sequence). V was pared by 7 bases and J by 2 bases, with 14 bases between. The CDR3 is CALNRELNTEAFF. CDR3 DNA sequence: TGTGCCTTAAACAGGGAGTTAAACACTGAAGCTTTCTTT.

The rearrangement uses TRBV3-1 (or the pseudogene TRBV3-2) and TRBJ2-3, with 7 bases fitting TRBD1. The CDR3 is 13 amino acids. Germline V CDR1 and CDR2: LGHDT, YNNKEL (reference sequence). Germline trimming cut 4 bases from V and 6 bases from J; bases unmatched to any gene: 4. CDR3 loop: CASSPQGWDTQYF. CDR3 nucleotides: TGTGCCAGCAGCCCACAGGGGTGGGATACGCAGTATTTT.

V gene TRBV7-6 combines with J gene TRBJ2-1; D is undetermined. With 5 bases removed from V and 10 bases from J, the gap between germline ends came to 15 bases. The CDR3 contains 13 residues. Germline V gene data show CDR1 as SGHVS and CDR2 as FNYEAQ. The CDR3 reads CASSPLSSYEQFF. CDR3 sequence (DNA): TGTGCCAGCAGCCCCCTCTCTTCCTACGAGCAGTTCTTC.

The gene calls are TRBV30 and TRBJ2-7; the D gene is possibly TRBD2 (6 bases). V lost 3 bases and J lost 3, with 12 bases in between. There are 13 residues in the CDR3. Germline V gene data show CDR1 as GTSNPN and CDR2 as SVGIG (reference sequence). The CDR3 loop reads CAWRNAGSYEQYF. The DNA for the CDR3 is TGTGCCTGGAGGAACGCGGGAAGCTACGAGCAGTACTTC.